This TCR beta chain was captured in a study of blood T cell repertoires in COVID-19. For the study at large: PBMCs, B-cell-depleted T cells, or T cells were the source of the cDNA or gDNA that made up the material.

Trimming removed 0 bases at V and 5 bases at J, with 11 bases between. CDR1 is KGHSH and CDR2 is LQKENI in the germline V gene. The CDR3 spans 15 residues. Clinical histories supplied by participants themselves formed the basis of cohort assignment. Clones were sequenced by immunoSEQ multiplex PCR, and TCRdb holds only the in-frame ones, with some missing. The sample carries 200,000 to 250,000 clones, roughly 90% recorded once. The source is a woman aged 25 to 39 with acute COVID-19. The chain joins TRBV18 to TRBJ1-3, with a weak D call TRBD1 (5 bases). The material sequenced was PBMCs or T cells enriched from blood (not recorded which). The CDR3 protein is CASSPPTGERNTIYF. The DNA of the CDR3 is TGTGCCAGCTCACCACCAACGGGGGAAAGAAACACCATATATTTT.